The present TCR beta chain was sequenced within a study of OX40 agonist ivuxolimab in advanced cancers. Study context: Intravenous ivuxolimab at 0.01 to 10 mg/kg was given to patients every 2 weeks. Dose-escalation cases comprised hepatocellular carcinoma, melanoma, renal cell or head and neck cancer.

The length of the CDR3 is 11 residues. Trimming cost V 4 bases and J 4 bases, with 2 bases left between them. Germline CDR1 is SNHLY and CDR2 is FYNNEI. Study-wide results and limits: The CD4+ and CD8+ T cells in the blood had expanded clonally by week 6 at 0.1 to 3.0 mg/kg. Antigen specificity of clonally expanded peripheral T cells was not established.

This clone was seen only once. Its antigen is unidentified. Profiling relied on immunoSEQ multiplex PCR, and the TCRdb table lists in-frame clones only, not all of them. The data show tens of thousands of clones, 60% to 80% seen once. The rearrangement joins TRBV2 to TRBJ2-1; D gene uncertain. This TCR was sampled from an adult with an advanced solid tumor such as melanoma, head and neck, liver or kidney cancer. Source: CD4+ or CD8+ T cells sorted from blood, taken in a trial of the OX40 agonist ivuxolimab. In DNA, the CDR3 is TGTGCCAGCAGTGCTTACAATGAGCAGTTCTTC. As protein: CASSAYNEQFF.